The 30 T cell receptor beta chains below come from one sample, sequenced in a study of metastatic and nonmetastatic thyroid tumors. TCRdb re-clonotyped the PCR reads via MiXCR. In the table there are roughly 15,000 clones, 25% of which are singletons. Nobody among the patients had been given any treatment before thyroid surgery. The sample comprised blood. Every receptor here comes from a male donor with papillary thyroid cancer or a benign thyroid nodule (not recorded which). Some clones in this sample may be carry-over from other donors' samples.

This clone was detected many times. The V call is TRBV30, the J call TRBJ1-4; a possible D gene is TRBD1 (5 bases). The V end lost 3 bases, the J end lost 4 bases, and 9 bases lay between the germline ends. In germline, CDR1 is GTSNPN, CDR2 SVGIG (reference sequence). CDR3 length equals 13 residues. The CDR3 nucleotides read TGTGCCTGGAGCACAGGAGTTAATGAAAAACTGTTTTTT. Protein product: CAWSTGVNEKLFF.

About this clone: A much larger clonotype is one base distant, so this may be a read error. The chain recombines TRBV4-1 with TRBJ2-7; D may be TRBD1 (7 bases). CDR3 length equals 15 residues. The V gene's germline CDR1 is MGHRA and CDR2 YSYEKL. The CDR3 reads CASSRGTDTSYKQYF. For the CDR3, the DNA is TGCGCCAGCAGCCGCGGGACAGATACTTCCTACAAGCAGTACTTC.

This clone was counted many times. V usage is TRBV5-1 and J usage is TRBJ2-5, with D possibly being TRBD2 (5 bases). This CDR3 region has 14 residues. Germline assignment: CDR1 SGHRS and CDR2 YFSETQ. Trimming removed 6 bases from V and 4 bases from J, with 16 bases in between. Here the CDR3 DNA reads TGCGCCAGCACGAGGGCTGAAAGGTCAGAGACCCAGTACTTC. Protein sequence: CASTRAERSETQYF.

The chain employs TRBV28 and TRBJ1-5, with 9 bases lining up with TRBD1. The CDR3 sequence is 16 residues long. Germline CDR1 reads MDHEN; CDR2 reads SYDVKM. After removal of 5 bases from V and 1 base from J, the junction contained 6 bases not matched to a gene. The CDR3 protein is CASSATGTGSNQPQHF. The CDR3 nucleotides read TGTGCCAGCAGTGCAACCGGGACAGGGAGCAATCAGCCCCAGCATTTT.

This clone was detected ten times or more. Written as DNA, the CDR3 is TGTGCCAGCAGCGTAGGGGGGACCTCCTCCTATAATTCACCCCTCCACTTT. It translates to CASSVGGTSSYNSPLHF. The gene calls are TRBV9 and TRBJ1-6; D may be TRBD1 (5 bases). The CDR3 sequence is 17 residues long. V gave up 0 bases and J gave up 0 bases, with 10 bases separating them. Germline V gene sequence: CDR1 SGDLS, CDR2 YYNGEE.

The chain employs TRBV11-3 and TRBJ1-5; TRBD1 aligns across 7 bases. CDR1 and CDR2 (germline): SGHNT, YENEEA. J lost 4 bases, V lost 1 base, and 16 bases had no gene match. This CDR3 region has 19 residues. In DNA form, the CDR3 reads TGTGCCAGCAGCTTAGGGGCAGGGGGAGGGATGGTAGGTAATCAGCCCCAGCATTTT. The encoded protein is CASSLGAGGGMVGNQPQHF.

This chain connects TRBV20-1 to TRBJ2-1; no definite D call. The CDR3 has 10 residues. The ends were cut back, 5 bases at V and 10 bases at J, with 9 bases in the middle. Looked up from germline, CDR1 is DFQATT and CDR2 is SNEGSKA (reference sequence). The CDR3 reads CSASWAEQFF. The CDR3 DNA is TGCAGTGCTTCCTGGGCGGAGCAGTTCTTC.

As DNA, the CDR3 is TGCGCCAGCAGCCAAGACCTGGGAAATTACAATGAGCAGTTCTTC. Translating gives CASSQDLGNYNEQFF. This chain links TRBV4-3 with TRBJ2-1; D is uncertain. The CDR3 loop spans 15 amino acids. With 0 bases removed from V and 4 bases from J, the gap between germline ends came to 10 bases. Germline CDR1 is LGHNA and CDR2 is YSLEER.

This clone has at least ten counts. The chain has TRBV12-3 or TRBV12-4 and TRBJ1-2; D may be TRBD1 (6 bases). Trimming cost V 3 bases and J 9 bases, with 17 bases left between them. The CDR3 spans 14 residues. The CDR3 reads CASSFMGAAGSYTF. The CDR3 region has the DNA TGTGCCAGCAGTTTTATGGGGGCCGCTGGGAGCTACACCTTC.

This clone was detected many times. CDR3 residues: CASSEGDFAKNIQYF. As DNA, the CDR3 is TGTGCCAGTAGTGAAGGCGATTTTGCCAAAAACATTCAGTACTTC. This chain uses TRBV19 with TRBJ2-4; no clear D. V lost 5 bases and J lost 1, with 12 bases in between. CDR3 length equals 15 residues. CDR1 and CDR2 from the germline V gene are LNHDA and SQIVND (reference sequence).

The rearrangement joins TRBV30 to TRBJ2-7, with 7 bases that match TRBD2. CDR3 length: 13 amino acids. After removal of 1 base from V and 0 bases from J, the junction contained 0 bases not matched to a gene. Germline V lookup: CDR1 GTSNPN, CDR2 SVGIG (reference sequence). The DNA for the CDR3 is TGTGCCTGGAGTGGGACTAGCTCCTACGAGCAGTACTTC. Its translation: CAWSGTSSYEQYF.

Relative to its sample, this clone is medium-sized. The chain combines TRBV20-1 with TRBJ1-1; D uncertain. This CDR3 comprises 15 residues. CDR1 is DFQATT, CDR2 SNEGSKA, per germline (reference sequence). V was shortened by 3 bases and J by 3 bases, with 17 bases between the two germline ends. CDR3 nucleotides: TGCAGTGCTAGGCCATTACGGATAACGGACACTGAAGCTTTCTTT. It translates to CSARPLRITDTEAFF.

The gene calls are TRBV6-2 or TRBV6-3 and TRBJ2-3, with D hard to call. Trimming shortened V by 8 bases and J by 2 bases, and 14 bases separated the two germline ends. CDR1 and CDR2 (germline): MNHEY, SVGEGT. The CDR3 length is 14 residues. CDR3 sequence (DNA): TGTGCCAGCCGCTGGGTGTCGGCCACAGATACGCAGTATTTT. The encoded protein is CASRWVSATDTQYF.

This clone was recorded many times. The V gene is TRBV6-4, the J gene TRBJ2-1, with D unresolved. This CDR3 comprises 14 residues. Germline CDR1 reads MRHNA; CDR2 reads SNTAGT. The V end lost 0 bases, the J end lost 8 bases, and 11 bases lay between the germline ends. CDR3 coding DNA: TGTGCCAGCAGTGACTCAGGTGCGTCAGATGAGCAGTTCTTC. It encodes CASSDSGASDEQFF.

By share, this clone counts as medium-sized (0.01 to 0.1%). The genes are TRBV9 and TRBJ2-1, with 11 bases that match TRBD2. The ends lost 0 bases at V and 4 bases at J; junction bases unmatched: 15. The CDR3 extends over 20 amino acids. Germline loops: CDR1 SGDLS, CDR2 YYNGEE. The CDR3 nucleotides are TGTGCCAGCAGCGTAGGGGGGGCGCTAGCGGGAGGTTTTGAATACAATGAGCAGTTCTTC. This gives the protein CASSVGGALAGGFEYNEQFF.

A word on this clone: At one end, the junction sequence differs from germline, possibly due to a read error. CDR3 in DNA: TGTGCCAGCATGAACAGACTCCACGAGCAGTGCTTC. It yields the protein CASMNRLHEQCF. V gene TRBV27 combines with J gene TRBJ2-7; D not certain. This CDR3 region has 12 residues. Germline V CDR1 and CDR2: MNHEY, SMNVEV (reference sequence).

This clone was detected ten times or more. This sequence joins TRBV27 and TRBJ2-1, with TRBD2 matching over 12 bases. CDR1 MNHEY and CDR2 SMNVEV come from the germline V gene (reference sequence). The CDR3 is 16 amino acids. The junction had 15 bases not matched to a gene; V was cut back by 3 bases and J by 15 bases. The CDR3, as DNA: TGTGCCAGCAGTTTTCGGCTAGCGGGAGGGCCCTCCAATCGGTTCTTC. As protein: CASSFRLAGGPSNRFF.

This clone is classed as medium-sized. This chain uses TRBV20-1 with TRBJ1-6; the D is unclear. V shed 1 base and J shed 0 bases, with 7 bases lying between them. CDR3 length: 15 amino acids. CDR1 DFQATT and CDR2 SNEGSKA come from the germline V gene (reference sequence). In nucleotides, the CDR3 is TGCAGTGCTAGAGTTGAGAGCTCCTATAATTCACCCCTCCACTTT. Translation gives CSARVESSYNSPLHF.

This clone was counted ten times or more. A single base separates this from a much larger clone, so it may be a read error. This sample also contains other DNA sequences that code for the same CDR3. The genes are TRBV12-3 or TRBV12-4 and TRBJ2-5; TRBD1 aligns across 10 bases. This CDR3 region has 15 residues. CDR3: CASRERTGGSGTQYF. The CDR3, as DNA: TGCGCCAGCAGAGAGAGGACAGGGGGAAGCGGGACCCAGTACTTC.

This clone came up many times. With a much larger clone just one base away, this may be a read error. V and J are TRBV6-4 and TRBJ2-1; no definite D call. V lost 5 bases and J 8 bases, leaving 19 bases between the germline ends. Germline-derived CDR1 and CDR2 are MRHNA and SNTAGT. The CDR3 sequence is 15 residues long. In nucleotides, the CDR3 is TGTGCCAGCAGTCGACGAGCCGGAGAGAGCGATGAGCAGTTCTTC. Its translation is CASSRRAGESDEQFF.

This chain uses TRBV7-3 with TRBJ2-7, with D perhaps TRBD1 (6 bases). V dropped 4 bases and J dropped 9 bases, with 22 bases sitting between them. Germline lookup yields CDR1 SGHTA and CDR2 FQGTGA. This CDR3 has 15 residues. In DNA form, the CDR3 reads TGTGCCAGCAGCTCCACCACAGGGTTTTCCTCTGTGCAGTACTTC. Translating it yields CASSSTTGFSSVQYF.

This clone was counted many times. The rearrangement joins TRBV28 to TRBJ1-5; D call uncertain. Trimming shortened V by 7 bases and J by 5 bases, and 9 bases separated the two germline ends. The CDR3 is 12 amino acids. Germline V gives CDR1 MDHEN, CDR2 SYDVKM. The CDR3 region is CASKPQYQPQHF. CDR3 sequence (DNA): TGTGCCAGCAAACCCCAATATCAGCCCCAGCATTTT.

Sample share makes this clone medium-sized. V usage is TRBV20-1 and J usage is TRBJ1-1; D is possibly TRBD1 (5 bases). CDR3 length equals 14 residues. The V gene's germline CDR1 is DFQATT and CDR2 SNEGSKA (reference sequence). V was pared by 6 bases and J by 1 base, with 15 bases between. DNA for the CDR3: TGCAGTGCACGTCTCAGGGTAAAGAACACTGAAGCTTTCTTT. It yields the protein CSARLRVKNTEAFF.

The table lists this clone with a few counts. V and J are TRBV6-5 and TRBJ1-3; possibly TRBD1 for D (6 bases). The ends were cut back, 2 bases at V and 1 base at J, with 15 bases in the middle. The CDR3 length is 17 residues. The germline V gene encodes CDR1 MNHEY and CDR2 SVGAGI. Written as DNA, the CDR3 is TGTGCCAGCAGTTACGACGCGTTACAGGGTTCTGGAAACACCATATATTTT. Protein: CASSYDALQGSGNTIYF.

In this sample, this clone is medium-sized. Compared with germline, one end of the junction differs, possibly owing to a read error. This chain uses TRBV6-1 with TRBJ2-7, with D possibly being TRBD1 (6 bases). The CDR3 spans 15 residues. Germline CDR1 MNHNS, CDR2 SASEGT. The CDR3 region is CASNNRIRTDEDVDF. DNA of the CDR3: TGTGCCAGCAATAATAGAATCCGGACAGACGAAGACGTGGACTTC.

By sample fraction, this clone is medium-sized. This chain joins TRBV20-1 and TRBJ2-1; D gene uncertain. V dropped 8 bases and J dropped 0 bases, with 14 bases sitting between them. CDR3 length: 14 residues. The germline V gene encodes CDR1 DFQATT and CDR2 SNEGSKA (reference sequence). The CDR3 DNA reads TGCAGTATGTATGACGGAAGCTCCTACAATGAGCAGTTCTTC. It yields the protein CSMYDGSSYNEQFF.

V usage is TRBV4-1 and J usage is TRBJ2-1, with TRBD2 matching 11 bases. With V trimmed by 0 bases and J by 6 bases, 4 bases remained unmatched. Germline values: CDR1 MGHRA, CDR2 YSYEKL. CDR3 length equals 16 residues. CDR3: CASSQDKGTSGNEQFF. CDR3 DNA: TGCGCCAGCAGCCAAGATAAGGGGACTAGCGGCAATGAGCAGTTCTTC.

This clone was observed at least ten times. This chain uses TRBV30 with TRBJ1-5; the D gene is possibly TRBD1 (5 bases). The ends were cut back, 2 bases at V and 1 base at J, with 9 bases in the middle. The length of the CDR3 is 14 residues. CDR1 is GTSNPN, CDR2 SVGIG, per germline (reference sequence). In DNA form, the CDR3 reads TGTGCCTGGAGTCCAGGGTTAAGCAATCAGCCCCAGCATTTT. Amino acids: CAWSPGLSNQPQHF.

The chain couples TRBV11-1 to TRBJ2-3; tentative D call: TRBD2 (7 bases). This CDR3 has 16 residues. CDR1 and CDR2 from the germline V gene are SGHAT and FQDESV (reference sequence). The V end was cut by 0 bases, the J end by 2 bases, with 12 bases between. This CDR3 is CASSLAHGGLTDTQYF. The CDR3 DNA reads TGTGCCAGCAGCTTAGCGCACGGGGGGCTCACAGATACGCAGTATTTT.

Judged by abundance, this clone is medium-sized. The V gene is TRBV6-1, the J gene TRBJ1-3; D unresolved. CDR1 and CDR2 (germline): MNHNS, SASEGT. This CDR3 has 14 residues. The V gene lost 2 bases and the J gene lost 0 bases, with 5 bases spanning the gap. The CDR3 DNA reads TGTGCCAGCAGTGAAAGGTACTCTGGAAACACCATATATTTT. Translating gives CASSERYSGNTIYF.